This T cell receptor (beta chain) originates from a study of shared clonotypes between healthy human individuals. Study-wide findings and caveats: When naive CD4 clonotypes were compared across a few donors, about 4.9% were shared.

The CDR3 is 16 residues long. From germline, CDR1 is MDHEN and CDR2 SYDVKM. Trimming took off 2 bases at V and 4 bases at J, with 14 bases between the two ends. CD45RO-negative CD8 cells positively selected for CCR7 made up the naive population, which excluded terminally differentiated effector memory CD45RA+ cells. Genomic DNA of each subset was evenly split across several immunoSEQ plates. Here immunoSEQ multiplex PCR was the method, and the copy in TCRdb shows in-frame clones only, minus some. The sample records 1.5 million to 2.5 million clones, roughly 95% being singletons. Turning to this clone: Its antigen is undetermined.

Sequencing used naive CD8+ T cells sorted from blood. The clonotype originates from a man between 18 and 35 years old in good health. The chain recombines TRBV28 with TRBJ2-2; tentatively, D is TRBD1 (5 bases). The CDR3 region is CASSLMAGPSTGELFF. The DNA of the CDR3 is TGTGCCAGCAGTTTAATGGCAGGGCCGAGCACCGGGGAGCTGTTTTTT.